The 2 T cell receptor beta chains below were found in one sample sequenced in a study of shared clonotypes between healthy human individuals. TCRdb's copy holds only in-frame clones and misses some; the assay was immunoSEQ multiplex PCR. The sample has fewer than 3 million clones; approximately 90% are singletons. The specimen sequenced was naive CD4+ T cells from PBMCs. As for subset: CD45RA+ positively selected. Receptors were obtained from a young man in good health. Some clones in this sample may be carry-over from other donors' samples.

The CDR3 protein is CASSVRGSEETQYF. CDR3 DNA: TGTGCCAGCAGCGTGCGCGGTTCCGAAGAGACCCAGTACTTC. The rearrangement links TRBV9 to TRBJ2-5, with D unresolved. CDR1 is SGDLS and CDR2 is YYNGEE in the germline V gene. V lost 2 bases, J lost 3 bases, and 11 bases lay in between. This CDR3 is built from 14 residues.

V and J are TRBV7-6 and TRBJ2-7; 9 bases map to TRBD1. V shed 5 bases and J 0 bases; nucleotides not matched to a gene: 8. The CDR3 spans 16 residues. CDR1 and CDR2 from the germline V gene are SGHVS and FNYEAQ. The CDR3 DNA reads as TGTGCCAGCAGCCAAGGGACAGGGACGAGCTCCTACGAGCAGTACTTC. It specifies CASSQGTGTSSYEQYF.